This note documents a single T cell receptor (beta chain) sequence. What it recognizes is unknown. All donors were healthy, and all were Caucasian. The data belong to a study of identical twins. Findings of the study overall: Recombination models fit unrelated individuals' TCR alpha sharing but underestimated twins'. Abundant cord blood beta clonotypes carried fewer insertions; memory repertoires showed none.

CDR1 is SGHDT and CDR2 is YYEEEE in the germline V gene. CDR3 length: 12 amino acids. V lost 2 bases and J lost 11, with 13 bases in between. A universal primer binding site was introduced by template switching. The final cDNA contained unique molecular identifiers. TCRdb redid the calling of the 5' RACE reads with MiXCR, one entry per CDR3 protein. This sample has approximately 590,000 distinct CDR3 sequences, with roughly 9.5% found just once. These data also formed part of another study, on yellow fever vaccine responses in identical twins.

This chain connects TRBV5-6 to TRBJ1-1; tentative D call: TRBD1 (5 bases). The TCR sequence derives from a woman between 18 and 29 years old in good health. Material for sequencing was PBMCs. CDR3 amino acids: CASSFGGTVAFF. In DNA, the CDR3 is TGTGCCAGCAGCTTTGGGGGGACCGTTGCTTTCTTT. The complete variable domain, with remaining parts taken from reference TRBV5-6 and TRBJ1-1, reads DAGVTQSPTHLIKTRGQQVTLRCSPKSGHDTVSWYQQALGQGPQFIFQYYEEEERQRGNFPDRFSGHQFPNYSSELNVNALLLGDSALYLCASSFGGTVAFFGQGTRLTVV.